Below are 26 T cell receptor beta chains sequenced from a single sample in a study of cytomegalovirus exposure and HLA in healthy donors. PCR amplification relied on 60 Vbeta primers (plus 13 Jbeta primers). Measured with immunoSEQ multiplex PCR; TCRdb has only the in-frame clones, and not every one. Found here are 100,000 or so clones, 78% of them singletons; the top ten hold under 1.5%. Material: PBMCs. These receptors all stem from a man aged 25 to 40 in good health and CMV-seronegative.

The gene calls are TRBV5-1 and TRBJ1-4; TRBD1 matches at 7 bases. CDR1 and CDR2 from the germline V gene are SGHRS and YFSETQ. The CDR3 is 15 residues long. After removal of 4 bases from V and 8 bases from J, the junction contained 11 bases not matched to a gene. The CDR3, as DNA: TGCGCCAGCAGCCTGGAGACAGGGATTAAAGAAAAACTGTTTTTT. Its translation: CASSLETGIKEKLFF.

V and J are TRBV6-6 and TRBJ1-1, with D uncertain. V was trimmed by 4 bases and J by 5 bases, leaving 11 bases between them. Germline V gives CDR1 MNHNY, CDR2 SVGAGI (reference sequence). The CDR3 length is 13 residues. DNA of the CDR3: TGTGCCAGCAGTTCGCTTCGGGAGACTGAAGCTTTCTTT. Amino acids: CASSSLRETEAFF.

In DNA, the CDR3 is TGTGCCAGCAGCACCTGGCGTAGCGGTGACCAAGAGACCCAGTACTTC. This encodes CASSTWRSGDQETQYF. This sequence joins TRBV11-2 and TRBJ2-5; TRBD2 is a possible D gene (6 bases). The CDR3 has 16 residues. Germline lookup yields CDR1 SGHAT and CDR2 FQNNGV. V was shortened by 5 bases and J by 0 bases, with 16 bases between the two germline ends.

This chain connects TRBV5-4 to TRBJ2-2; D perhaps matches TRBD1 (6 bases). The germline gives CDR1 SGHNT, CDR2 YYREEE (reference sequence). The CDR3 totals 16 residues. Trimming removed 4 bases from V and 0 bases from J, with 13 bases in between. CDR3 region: CASSGRQDPNTGELFF. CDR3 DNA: TGTGCCAGCAGCGGAAGACAGGACCCGAACACCGGGGAGCTGTTTTTT.

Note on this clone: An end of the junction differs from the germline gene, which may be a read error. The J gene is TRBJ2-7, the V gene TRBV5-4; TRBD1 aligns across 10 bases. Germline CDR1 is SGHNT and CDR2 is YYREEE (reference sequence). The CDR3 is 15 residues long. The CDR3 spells CVSSLDRGRPYEQYF. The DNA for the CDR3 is TGTGTCAGCAGCCTTGACAGGGGGCGCCCCTACGAGCAGTACTTC.

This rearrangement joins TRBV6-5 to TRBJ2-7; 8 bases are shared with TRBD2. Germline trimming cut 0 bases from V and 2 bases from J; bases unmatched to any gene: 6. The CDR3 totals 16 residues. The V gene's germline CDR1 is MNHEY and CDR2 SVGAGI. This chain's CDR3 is CASSYSPTGGPYEQYF. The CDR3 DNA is TGTGCCAGCAGTTACTCGCCAACGGGGGGGCCCTACGAGCAGTACTTC.

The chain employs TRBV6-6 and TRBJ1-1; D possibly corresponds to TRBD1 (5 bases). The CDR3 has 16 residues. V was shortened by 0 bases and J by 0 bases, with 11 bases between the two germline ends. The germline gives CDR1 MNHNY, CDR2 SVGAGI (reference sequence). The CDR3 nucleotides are TGTGCCAGCAGTTACTCTCCAGGGTCTATGAACACTGAAGCTTTCTTT. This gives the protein CASSYSPGSMNTEAFF.

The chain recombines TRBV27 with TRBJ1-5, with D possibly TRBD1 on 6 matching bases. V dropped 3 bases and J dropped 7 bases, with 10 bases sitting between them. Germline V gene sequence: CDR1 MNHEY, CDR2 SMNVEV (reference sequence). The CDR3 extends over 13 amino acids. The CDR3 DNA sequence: TGTGCCAGCAGTTTTACAGGGACGCAGCCCCAGCATTTT. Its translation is CASSFTGTQPQHF.

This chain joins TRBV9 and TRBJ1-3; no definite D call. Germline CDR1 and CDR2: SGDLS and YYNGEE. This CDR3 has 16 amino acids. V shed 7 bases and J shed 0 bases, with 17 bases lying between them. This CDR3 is CASARLPLSSGNTIYF. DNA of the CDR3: TGTGCCAGCGCAAGACTCCCCCTGAGCTCTGGAAACACCATATATTTT.

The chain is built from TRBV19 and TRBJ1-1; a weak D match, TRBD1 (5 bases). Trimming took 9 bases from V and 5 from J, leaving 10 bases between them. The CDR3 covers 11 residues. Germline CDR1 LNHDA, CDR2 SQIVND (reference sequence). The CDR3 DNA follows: TGTGCCAGCGGGGGGTGGACTGAAGCTTTCTTT. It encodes CASGGWTEAFF.

CDR3 DNA: TGTGCCAGCAGCTTGGATACGAGACTTTATAGCAATCAGCCCCAGCATTTT. Amino acids: CASSLDTRLYSNQPQHF. This chain connects TRBV7-9 to TRBJ1-5; D uncertain. The germline V and J ends were trimmed by 3 bases and 0 bases, with 15 bases remaining between them. In germline, CDR1 is SEHNR, CDR2 FQNEAQ (reference sequence). This CDR3 has 17 residues.

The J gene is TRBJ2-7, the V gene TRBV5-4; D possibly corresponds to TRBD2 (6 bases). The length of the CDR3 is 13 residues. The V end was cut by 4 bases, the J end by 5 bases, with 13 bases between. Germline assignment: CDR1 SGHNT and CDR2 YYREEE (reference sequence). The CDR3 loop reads CASSPARGNEQYF. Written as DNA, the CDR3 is TGTGCCAGCAGCCCGGCACGGGGGAACGAGCAGTACTTC.

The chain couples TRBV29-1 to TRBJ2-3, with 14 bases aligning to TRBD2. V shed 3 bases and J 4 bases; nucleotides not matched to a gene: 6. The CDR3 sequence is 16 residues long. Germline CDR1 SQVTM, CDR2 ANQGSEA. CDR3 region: CSVEGLAGVYADTQYF. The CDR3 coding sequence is TGCAGCGTTGAGGGACTAGCGGGAGTTTATGCAGATACGCAGTATTTT.

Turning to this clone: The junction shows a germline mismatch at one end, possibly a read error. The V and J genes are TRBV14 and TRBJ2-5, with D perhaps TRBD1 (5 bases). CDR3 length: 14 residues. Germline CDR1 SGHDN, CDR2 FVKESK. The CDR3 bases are TGTGCCAGCAGCCAAGTCGACAGACAAGGGACCCAGTACTTC. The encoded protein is CASSQVDRQGTQYF.

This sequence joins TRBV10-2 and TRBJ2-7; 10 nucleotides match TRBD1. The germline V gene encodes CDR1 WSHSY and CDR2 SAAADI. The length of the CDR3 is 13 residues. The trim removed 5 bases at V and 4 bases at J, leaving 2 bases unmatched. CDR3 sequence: CASSWGQGYEQYF. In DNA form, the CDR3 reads TGCGCCAGCAGTTGGGGACAGGGGTACGAGCAGTACTTC.

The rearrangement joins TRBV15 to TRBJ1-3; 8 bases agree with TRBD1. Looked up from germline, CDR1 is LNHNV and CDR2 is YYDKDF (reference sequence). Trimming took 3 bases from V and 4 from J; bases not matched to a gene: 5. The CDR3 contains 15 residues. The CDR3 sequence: CATSRDRVRGNTIYF. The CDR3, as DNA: TGTGCCACCAGCAGGGACAGGGTTCGGGGAAACACCATATATTTT.

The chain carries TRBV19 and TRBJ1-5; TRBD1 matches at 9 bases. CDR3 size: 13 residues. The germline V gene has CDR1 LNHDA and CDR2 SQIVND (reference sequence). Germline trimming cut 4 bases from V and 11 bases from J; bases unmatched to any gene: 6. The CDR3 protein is CASSTGQGTAQHF. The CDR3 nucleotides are TGTGCCAGTAGTACGGGACAGGGAACAGCCCAGCATTTT.

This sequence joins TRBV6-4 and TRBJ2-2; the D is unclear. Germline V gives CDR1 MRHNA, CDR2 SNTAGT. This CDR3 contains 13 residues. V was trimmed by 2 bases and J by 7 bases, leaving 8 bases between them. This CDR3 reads CASSDQAVGELFF. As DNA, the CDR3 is TGTGCCAGCAGTGACCAGGCAGTCGGGGAGCTGTTTTTT.

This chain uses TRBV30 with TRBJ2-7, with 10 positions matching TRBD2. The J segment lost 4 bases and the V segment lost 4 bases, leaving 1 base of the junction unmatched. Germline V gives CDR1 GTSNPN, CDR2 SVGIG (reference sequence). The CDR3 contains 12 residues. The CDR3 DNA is TGTGCCTGGACTAGCGGGAGTTACGAGCAGTACTTC. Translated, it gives CAWTSGSYEQYF.

DNA for the CDR3: TGTGCCAGCAGCCTACGGGACTCCCTCCCCTACGAGCAGTACTTC. Translation gives CASSLRDSLPYEQYF. J is TRBJ2-7 and V is TRBV11-2; a weak D match, TRBD2 (6 bases). From germline, CDR1 is SGHAT and CDR2 FQNNGV. CDR3 size: 15 residues. The germline V and J ends were trimmed by 5 bases and 2 bases, with 16 bases remaining between them.

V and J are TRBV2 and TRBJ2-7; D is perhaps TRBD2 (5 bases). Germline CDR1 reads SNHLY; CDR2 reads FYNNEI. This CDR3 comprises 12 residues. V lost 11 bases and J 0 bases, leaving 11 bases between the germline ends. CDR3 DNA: TGTGCCGGCGGAGGCTCCTCCTACGAGCAGTACTTC. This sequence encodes CAGGGSSYEQYF.

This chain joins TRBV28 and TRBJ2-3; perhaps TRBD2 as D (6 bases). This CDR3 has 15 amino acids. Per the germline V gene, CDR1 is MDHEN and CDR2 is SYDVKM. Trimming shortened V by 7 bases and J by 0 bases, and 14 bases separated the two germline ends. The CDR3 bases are TGTGCCAGCAATCGTATAGCGGCTAGCACAGATACGCAGTATTTT. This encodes CASNRIAASTDTQYF.

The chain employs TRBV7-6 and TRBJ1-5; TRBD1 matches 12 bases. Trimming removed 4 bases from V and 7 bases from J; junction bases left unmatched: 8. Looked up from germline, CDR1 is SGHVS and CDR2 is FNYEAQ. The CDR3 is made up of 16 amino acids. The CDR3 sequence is CASSSGQGAVGQPQHF. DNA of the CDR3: TGTGCCAGCAGCTCGGGACAGGGGGCGGTGGGGCAGCCCCAGCATTTT.

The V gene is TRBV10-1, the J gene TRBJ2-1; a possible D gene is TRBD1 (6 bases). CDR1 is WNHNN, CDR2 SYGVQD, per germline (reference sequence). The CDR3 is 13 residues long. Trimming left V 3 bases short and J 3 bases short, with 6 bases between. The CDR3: CASSDRGYNEQFF. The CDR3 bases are TGCGCCAGCAGTGACAGGGGCTACAATGAGCAGTTCTTC.

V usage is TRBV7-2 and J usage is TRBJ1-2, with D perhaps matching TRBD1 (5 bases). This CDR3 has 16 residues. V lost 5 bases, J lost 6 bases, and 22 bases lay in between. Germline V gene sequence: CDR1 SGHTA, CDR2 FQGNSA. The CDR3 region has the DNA TGTGCCAGCAGCCCCCCTCTAGTTGGGCAGGGCGATGGCTACACCTTC. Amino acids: CASSPPLVGQGDGYTF.

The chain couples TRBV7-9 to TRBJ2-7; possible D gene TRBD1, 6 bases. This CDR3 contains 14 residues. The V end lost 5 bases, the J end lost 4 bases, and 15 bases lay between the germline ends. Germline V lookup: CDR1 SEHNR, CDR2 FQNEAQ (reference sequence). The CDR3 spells CASSETGHRYEQYF. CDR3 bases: TGTGCCAGCAGCGAGACGGGACATAGATACGAGCAGTACTTC.